This T cell receptor beta chain appears in the sequencing data of a study of cytomegalovirus exposure and HLA in healthy donors. Study summary: Among fewer than 500 genotyped donors, roughly 81% fell in the Caucasian-associated ancestry cluster.

Points on this clone: The antigen remains undetermined.

Despite likely unrecorded immune exposures, the donors were nominally healthy at the time of sampling. In the PCR, 60 Vbeta and 13 Jbeta primers were used. TCRdb's table, derived via immunoSEQ multiplex PCR, lists solely in-frame clones and lacks some. This table holds 100,000 to 150,000 clones, around 80% found once. Study results and limitations: After further analysis at a later stage, roughly 15,000 TCR beta sequences were associated with HLA alleles at 0.05 false discovery rate.

Per the germline V gene, CDR1 is SGHDN and CDR2 is FVKESK. V was trimmed by 6 bases and J by 6 bases, leaving 21 bases between them. CDR3 length: 15 residues. Material for sequencing was PBMCs. This sequence joins TRBV14 and TRBJ2-7; perhaps TRBD2 as D (7 bases). The sequence derives from a man in his thirties or forties in good health and CMV-seronegative. The CDR3 region is CASSPLGGRYFEQYF. CDR3 DNA sequence: TGTGCCAGCAGTCCACTGGGGGGGCGGTACTTCGAGCAGTACTTC.